This T cell receptor (beta chain) was retrieved from a study of T cells in Graves' hyperthyroidism and ophthalmopathy. Patients between 18 and 65 years old had hyperthyroidism, newly diagnosed and lasting under 2 months. This clonotype has a count of ten or more. Its antigen is undetermined. Authors of the study amplified TCR beta CDR3 regions from RNA transcripts. Initially, a first-round RT-PCR of the TCR CDR3 employed the HTBI primer set. TCRdb reprocessed the multiplex PCR reads with MiXCR, giving one entry per CDR3 protein. The data hold roughly 580,000 distinct CDR3 sequences, with approximately 15% observed a single time. Broader study findings: Among clonotypes expanded in thyroid above 0.001, most were also found in blood.

V lost 4 bases, J lost 5 bases, and 23 bases lay in between. Per the germline V gene, CDR1 is MNHEY and CDR2 is SVGEGT. This CDR3 region has 17 residues. The sequenced sample consisted of blood. J is TRBJ2-5 and V is TRBV6-2 or TRBV6-3; D may be TRBD2 (6 bases). The source is a woman between 25 and 40 years old with Graves' hyperthyroidism that later progressed to Graves' ophthalmopathy. The CDR3 is CASSSSRRGLIGETQYF. The CDR3 DNA is TGTGCCAGCAGTTCCTCCCGGAGGGGTCTAATTGGGGAGACCCAGTACTTC.